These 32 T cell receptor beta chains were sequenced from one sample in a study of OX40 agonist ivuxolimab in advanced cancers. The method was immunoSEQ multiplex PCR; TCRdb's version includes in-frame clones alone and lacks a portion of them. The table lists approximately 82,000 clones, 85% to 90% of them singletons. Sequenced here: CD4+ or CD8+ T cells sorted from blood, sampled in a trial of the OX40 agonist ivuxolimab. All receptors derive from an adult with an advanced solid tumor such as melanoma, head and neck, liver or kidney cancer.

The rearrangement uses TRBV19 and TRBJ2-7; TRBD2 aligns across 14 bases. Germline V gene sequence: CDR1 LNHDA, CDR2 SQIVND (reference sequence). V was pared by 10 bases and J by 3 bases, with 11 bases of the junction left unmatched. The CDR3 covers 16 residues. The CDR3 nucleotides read TGTGCCACTTCGGCGACTAGCGGGAGGGGCTACTACGAGCAGTACTTC. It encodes CATSATSGRGYYEQYF.

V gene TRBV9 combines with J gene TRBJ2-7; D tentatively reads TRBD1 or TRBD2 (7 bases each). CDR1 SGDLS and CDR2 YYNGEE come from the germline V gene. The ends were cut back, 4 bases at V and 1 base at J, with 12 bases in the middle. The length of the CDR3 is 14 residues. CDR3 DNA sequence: TGTGCCAGCAGCCCAGGGGGGGAGTCCTACGAGCAGTACTTC. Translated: CASSPGGESYEQYF.

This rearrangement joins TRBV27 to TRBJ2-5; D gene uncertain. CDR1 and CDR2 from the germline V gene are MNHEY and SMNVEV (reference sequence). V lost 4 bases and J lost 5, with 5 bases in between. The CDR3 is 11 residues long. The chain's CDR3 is CASSYRETQYF. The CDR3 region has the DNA TGTGCCAGCAGTTATCGGGAGACCCAGTACTTC.

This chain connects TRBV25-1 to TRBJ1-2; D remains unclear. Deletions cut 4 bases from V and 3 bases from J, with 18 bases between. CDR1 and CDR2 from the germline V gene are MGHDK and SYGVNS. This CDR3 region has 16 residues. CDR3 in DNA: TGTGCCAGCAGTGTGAGTGTTGCTAATCGGGACTATGGCTACACCTTC. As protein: CASSVSVANRDYGYTF.

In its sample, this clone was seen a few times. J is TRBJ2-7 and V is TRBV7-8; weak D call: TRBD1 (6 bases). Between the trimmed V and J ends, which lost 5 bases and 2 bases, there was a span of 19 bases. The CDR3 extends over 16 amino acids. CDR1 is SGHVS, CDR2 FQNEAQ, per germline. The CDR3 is CASSPYTTAGAYEQYF. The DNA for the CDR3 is TGTGCCAGCAGCCCGTATACCACGGCAGGGGCCTACGAGCAGTACTTC.

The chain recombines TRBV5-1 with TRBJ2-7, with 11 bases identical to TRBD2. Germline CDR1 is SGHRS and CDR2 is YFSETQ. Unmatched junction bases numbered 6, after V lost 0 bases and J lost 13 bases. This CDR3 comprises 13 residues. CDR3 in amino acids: CASSLETSGRTYF. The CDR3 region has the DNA TGCGCCAGCAGCTTGGAAACTAGCGGGAGAACATACTTC.

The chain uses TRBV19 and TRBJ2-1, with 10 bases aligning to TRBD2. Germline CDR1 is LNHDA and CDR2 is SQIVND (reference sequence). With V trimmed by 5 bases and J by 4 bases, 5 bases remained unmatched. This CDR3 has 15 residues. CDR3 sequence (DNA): TGTGCCAGTAGTGGCCCGGGACTAGCGTACAATGAGCAGTTCTTC. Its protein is CASSGPGLAYNEQFF.

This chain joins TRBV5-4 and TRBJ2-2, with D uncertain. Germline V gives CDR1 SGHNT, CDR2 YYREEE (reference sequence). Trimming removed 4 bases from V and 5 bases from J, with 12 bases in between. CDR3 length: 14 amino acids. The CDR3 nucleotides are TGTGCCAGCAGCCCCGAGACTGGTACCGGGGAGCTGTTTTTT. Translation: CASSPETGTGELFF.

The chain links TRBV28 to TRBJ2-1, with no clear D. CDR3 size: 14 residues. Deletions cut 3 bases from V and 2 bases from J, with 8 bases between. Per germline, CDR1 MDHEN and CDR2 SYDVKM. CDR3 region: CASSFSEAYNEQFF. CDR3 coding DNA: TGTGCCAGCAGTTTCTCGGAAGCCTACAATGAGCAGTTCTTC.

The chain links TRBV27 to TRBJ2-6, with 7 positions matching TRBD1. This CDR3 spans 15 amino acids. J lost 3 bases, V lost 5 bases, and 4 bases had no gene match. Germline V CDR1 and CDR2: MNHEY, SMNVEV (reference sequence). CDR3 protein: CASSKTGYGANVLTF. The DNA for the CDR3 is TGTGCCAGCAGTAAGACAGGGTATGGGGCCAACGTCCTGACTTTC.

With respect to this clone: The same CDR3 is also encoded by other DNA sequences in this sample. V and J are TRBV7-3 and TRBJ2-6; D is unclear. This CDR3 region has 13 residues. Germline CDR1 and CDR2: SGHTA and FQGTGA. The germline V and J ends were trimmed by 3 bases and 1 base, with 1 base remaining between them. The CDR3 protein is CASSFSGANVLTF. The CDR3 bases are TGTGCCAGCAGCTTTTCTGGGGCCAACGTCCTGACTTTC.

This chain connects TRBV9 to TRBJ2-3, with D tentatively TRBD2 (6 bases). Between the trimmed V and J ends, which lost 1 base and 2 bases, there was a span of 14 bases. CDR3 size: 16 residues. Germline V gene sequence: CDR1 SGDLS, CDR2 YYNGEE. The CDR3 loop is CASSVRWGDPTDTQYF. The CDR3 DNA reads TGTGCCAGCAGCGTAAGATGGGGGGACCCCACAGATACGCAGTATTTT.

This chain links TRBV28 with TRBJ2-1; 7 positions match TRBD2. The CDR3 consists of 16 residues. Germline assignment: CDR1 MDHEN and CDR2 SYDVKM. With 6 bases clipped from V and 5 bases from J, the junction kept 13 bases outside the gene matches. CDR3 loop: CASRGGQRPADNEQFF. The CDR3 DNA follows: TGTGCCAGCAGGGGAGGGCAGAGACCAGCGGACAATGAGCAGTTCTTC. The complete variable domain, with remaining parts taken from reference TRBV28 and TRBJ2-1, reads DVKVTQSSRYLVKRTGEKVFLECVQDMDHENMFWYRQDPGLGLRLIYFSYDVKMKEKGDIPEGYSVSREKKERFSLILESASTNQTSMYLCASRGGQRPADNEQFFGPGTRLTVL.

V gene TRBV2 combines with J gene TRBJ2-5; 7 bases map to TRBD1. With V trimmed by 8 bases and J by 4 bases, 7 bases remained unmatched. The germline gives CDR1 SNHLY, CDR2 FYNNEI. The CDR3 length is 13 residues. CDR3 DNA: TGTGCCAGCGAACAGGGGTTCGGAGAGACCCAGTACTTC. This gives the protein CASEQGFGETQYF.

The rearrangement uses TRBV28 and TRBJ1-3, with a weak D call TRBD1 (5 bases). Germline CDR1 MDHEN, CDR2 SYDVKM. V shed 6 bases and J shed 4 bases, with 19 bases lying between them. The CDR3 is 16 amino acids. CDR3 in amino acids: CASRQGFNSLGNTIYF. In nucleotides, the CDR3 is TGTGCCAGCAGGCAGGGATTTAACTCCCTCGGAAACACCATATATTTT.

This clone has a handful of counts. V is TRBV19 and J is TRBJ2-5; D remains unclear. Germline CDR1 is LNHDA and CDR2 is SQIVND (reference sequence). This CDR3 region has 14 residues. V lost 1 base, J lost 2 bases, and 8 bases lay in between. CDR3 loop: CASSIGGRQETQYF. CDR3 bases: TGTGCCAGTAGTATAGGCGGCCGTCAAGAGACCCAGTACTTC.

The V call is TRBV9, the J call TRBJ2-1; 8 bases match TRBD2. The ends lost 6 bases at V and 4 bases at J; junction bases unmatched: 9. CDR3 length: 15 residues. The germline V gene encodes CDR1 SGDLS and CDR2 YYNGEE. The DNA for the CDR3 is TGTGCCAGCACCCTAGGGGCGGGAGGTTACAATGAGCAGTTCTTC. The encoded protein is CASTLGAGGYNEQFF.

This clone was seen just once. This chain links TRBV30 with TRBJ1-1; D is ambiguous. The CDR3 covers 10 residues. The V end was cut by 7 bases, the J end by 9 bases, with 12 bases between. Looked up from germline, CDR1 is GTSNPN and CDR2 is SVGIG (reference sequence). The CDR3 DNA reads TGTGCCTCCCCCCCCGGAAAAGCTTTCTTT. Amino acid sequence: CASPPGKAFF.

In DNA form, the CDR3 reads TGTGCCAGCAGCAAAGGGCCGGGAGCCGTCAATCAGCCCCAGCATTTT. Protein sequence: CASSKGPGAVNQPQHF. The chain employs TRBV21-1 and TRBJ1-5. TRBV21-1 is tagged as a pseudogene. The CDR3 covers 16 residues.

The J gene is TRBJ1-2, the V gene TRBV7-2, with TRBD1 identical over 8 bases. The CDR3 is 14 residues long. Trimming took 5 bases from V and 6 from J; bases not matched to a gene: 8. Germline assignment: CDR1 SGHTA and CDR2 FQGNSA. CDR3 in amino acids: CASSPRRTGNGYTF. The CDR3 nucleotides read TGTGCCAGCAGCCCTAGAAGGACAGGGAATGGCTACACCTTC.

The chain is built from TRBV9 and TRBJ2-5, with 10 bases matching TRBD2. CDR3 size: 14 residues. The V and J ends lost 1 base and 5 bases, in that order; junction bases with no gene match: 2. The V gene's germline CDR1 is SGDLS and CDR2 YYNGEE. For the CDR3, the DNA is TGTGCCAGCAGCGTACTAGCGGGAGAGGAGACCCAGTACTTC. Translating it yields CASSVLAGEETQYF.

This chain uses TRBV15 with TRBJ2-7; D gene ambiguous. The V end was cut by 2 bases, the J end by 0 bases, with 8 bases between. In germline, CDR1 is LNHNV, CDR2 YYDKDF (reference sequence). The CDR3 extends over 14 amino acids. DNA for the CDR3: TGTGCCACCAGCAGAACAGCAAGCTCCTACGAGCAGTACTTC. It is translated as CATSRTASSYEQYF.

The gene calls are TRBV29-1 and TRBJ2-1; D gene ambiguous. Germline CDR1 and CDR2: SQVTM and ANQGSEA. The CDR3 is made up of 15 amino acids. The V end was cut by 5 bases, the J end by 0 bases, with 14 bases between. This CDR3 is CSVRLDSSSYNEQFF. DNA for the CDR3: TGCAGCGTTCGGCTCGACTCCAGCTCCTACAATGAGCAGTTCTTC.

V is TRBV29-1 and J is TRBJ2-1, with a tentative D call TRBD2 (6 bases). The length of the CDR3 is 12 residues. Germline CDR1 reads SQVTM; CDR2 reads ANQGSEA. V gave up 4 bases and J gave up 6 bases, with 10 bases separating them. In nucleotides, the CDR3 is TGCAGCGTTGTAGGAGGGTTCAATGAGCAGTTCTTC. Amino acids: CSVVGGFNEQFF.

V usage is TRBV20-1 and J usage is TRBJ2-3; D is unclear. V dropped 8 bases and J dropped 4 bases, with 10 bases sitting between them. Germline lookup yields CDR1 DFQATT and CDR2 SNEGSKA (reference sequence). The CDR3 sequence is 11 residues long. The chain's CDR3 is CSTQAADTQYF. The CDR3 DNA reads TGCAGTACCCAGGCGGCAGATACGCAGTATTTT.

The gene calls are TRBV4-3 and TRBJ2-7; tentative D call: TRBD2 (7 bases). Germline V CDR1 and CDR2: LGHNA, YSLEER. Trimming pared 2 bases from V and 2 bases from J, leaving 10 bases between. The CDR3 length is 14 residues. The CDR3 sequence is CASSQRGGPYEQYF. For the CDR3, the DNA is TGCGCCAGCAGCCAAAGGGGGGGGCCCTACGAGCAGTACTTC.

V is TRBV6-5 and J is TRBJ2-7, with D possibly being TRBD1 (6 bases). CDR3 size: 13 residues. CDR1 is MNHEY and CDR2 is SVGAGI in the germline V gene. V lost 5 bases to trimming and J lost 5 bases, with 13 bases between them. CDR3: CASSQGIINEQYF. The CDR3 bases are TGTGCCAGCAGTCAGGGGATAATCAACGAGCAGTACTTC.

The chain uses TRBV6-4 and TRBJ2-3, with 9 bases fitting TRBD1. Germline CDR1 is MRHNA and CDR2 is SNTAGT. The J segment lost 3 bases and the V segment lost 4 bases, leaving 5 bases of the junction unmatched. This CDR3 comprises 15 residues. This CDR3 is CASSGGQGGTDTQYF. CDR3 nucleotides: TGTGCCAGCAGTGGGGGACAGGGAGGTACAGATACGCAGTATTTT.

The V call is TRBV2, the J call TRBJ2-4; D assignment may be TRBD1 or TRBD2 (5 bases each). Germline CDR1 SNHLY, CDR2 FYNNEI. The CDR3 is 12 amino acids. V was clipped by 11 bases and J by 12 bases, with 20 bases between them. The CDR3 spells CAGQTLGETQYF. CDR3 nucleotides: TGTGCCGGCCAAACCCTGGGGGAGACTCAGTACTTC.

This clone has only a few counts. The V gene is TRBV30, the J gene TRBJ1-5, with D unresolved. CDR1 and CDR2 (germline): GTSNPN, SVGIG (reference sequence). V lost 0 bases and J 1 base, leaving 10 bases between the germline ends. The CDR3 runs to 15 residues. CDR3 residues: CAWSVLGRSNQPQHF. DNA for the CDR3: TGTGCCTGGAGTGTACTCGGGAGAAGCAATCAGCCCCAGCATTTT.

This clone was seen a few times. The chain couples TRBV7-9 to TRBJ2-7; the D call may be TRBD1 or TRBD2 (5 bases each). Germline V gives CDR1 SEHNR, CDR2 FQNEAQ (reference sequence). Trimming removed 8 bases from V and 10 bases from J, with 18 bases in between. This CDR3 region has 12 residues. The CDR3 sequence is CASVGAWGRQYF. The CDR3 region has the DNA TGTGCCAGCGTAGGGGCCTGGGGACGACAGTACTTC.

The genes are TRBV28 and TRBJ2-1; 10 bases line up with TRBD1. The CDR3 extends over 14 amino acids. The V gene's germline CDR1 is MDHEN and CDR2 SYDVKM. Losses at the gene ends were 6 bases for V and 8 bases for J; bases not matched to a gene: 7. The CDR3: CASSSTGGRDEQFF. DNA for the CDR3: TGTGCCAGCAGCTCGACAGGGGGCAGAGATGAGCAGTTCTTC.